This T cell receptor beta chain came from a study of tumor and adjacent non-tumor tissue in lung cancer. Turning to the study itself: The cohort had around eleven adenocarcinoma, 2 squamous cell and 1 small cell patients. Samples averaged around 3.9 million productive TCRbeta reads each. General study findings and limits: Patients with more diverse tumor TCRs had worse survival. In normal lung, the top 100 clones were significantly more dominant than in tumor.

Three rounds of nested PCR, following a modified ARM-PCR protocol, produced the TCRbeta library. TCRdb analysed the multiplex PCR reads with MiXCR anew, one entry per CDR3 protein. The sample has tens of thousands of distinct CDR3 sequences, less than 80% seen once; the top ten hold approximately 16%. No cell sorting was done before RNA was extracted from the tissue. As regards this clonotype: Its antigen is unknown. Sequence at one end of the junction differs from germline and may be a read error.

The sequence was obtained from a man between 60 and 70 years old with non-small cell lung cancer. Material: lung tumor tissue.

Written as DNA, the CDR3 is TGTGTCAGCAGTCAATATAGTAATCAGCCCCAGCATTTT. Its protein product is CVSSQYSNQPQHF. The chain employs TRBV6-2 or TRBV6-3 and TRBJ1-5; unclear D gene. The CDR3 runs 13 residues. Per germline, CDR1 MNHEY and CDR2 SVGEGT.